Given below is one TCR beta chain in context. This sample was taken from a study of OX40 agonist ivuxolimab in advanced cancers. Profiled with immunoSEQ multiplex PCR; TCRdb holds only in-frame clones, not every one. The profile shows about 31,000 clones, around nine tenths of them singletons. V lost 2 bases to trimming and J lost 2 bases; unmatched junction nucleotides: 6. The CDR3 loop spans 15 amino acids. Germline lookup yields CDR1 SGHKS and CDR2 YYEKEE (reference sequence). The rearrangement uses TRBV5-5 and TRBJ1-1, with 7 bases aligning to TRBD1. The sample in question was CD4+ or CD8+ T cells sorted from blood, obtained in a trial of the OX40 agonist ivuxolimab. The receptor comes from an adult with an advanced solid tumor such as melanoma, head and neck, liver or kidney cancer. The CDR3 sequence is CASSFAGTANTEAFF. In DNA, the CDR3 is TGTGCCAGCAGCTTTGCCGGGACAGCTAACACTGAAGCTTTCTTT.